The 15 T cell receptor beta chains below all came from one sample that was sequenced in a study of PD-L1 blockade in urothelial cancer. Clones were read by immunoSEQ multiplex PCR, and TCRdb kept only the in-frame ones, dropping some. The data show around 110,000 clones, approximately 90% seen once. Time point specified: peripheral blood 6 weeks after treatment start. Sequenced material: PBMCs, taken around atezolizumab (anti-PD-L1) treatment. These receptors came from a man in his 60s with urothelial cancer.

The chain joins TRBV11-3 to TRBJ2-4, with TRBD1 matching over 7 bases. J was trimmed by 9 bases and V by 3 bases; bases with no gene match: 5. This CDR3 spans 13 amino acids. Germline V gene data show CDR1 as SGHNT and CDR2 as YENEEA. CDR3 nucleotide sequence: TGTGCCAGCAGCTTTGACAGGGAAGGCATTCAGTACTTC. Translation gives CASSFDREGIQYF.

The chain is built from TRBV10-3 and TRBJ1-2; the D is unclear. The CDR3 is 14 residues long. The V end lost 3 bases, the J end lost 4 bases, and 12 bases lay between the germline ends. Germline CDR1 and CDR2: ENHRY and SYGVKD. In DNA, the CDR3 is TGTGCCATCAGTGAACCCGGACTTAGCTATGGCTACACCTTC. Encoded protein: CAISEPGLSYGYTF.

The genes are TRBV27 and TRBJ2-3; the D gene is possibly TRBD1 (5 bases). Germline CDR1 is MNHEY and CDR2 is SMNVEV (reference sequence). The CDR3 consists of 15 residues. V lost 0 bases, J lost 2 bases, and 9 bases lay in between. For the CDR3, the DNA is TGTGCCAGCAGTTTATCGCGACAGAACACAGATACGCAGTATTTT. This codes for CASSLSRQNTDTQYF.

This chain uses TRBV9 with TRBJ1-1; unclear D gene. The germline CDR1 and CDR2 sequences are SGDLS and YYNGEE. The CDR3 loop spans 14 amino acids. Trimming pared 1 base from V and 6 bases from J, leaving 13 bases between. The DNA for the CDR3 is TGTGCCAGCAGCGTACACGGGGAAGGCGCTGAAGCTTTCTTT. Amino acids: CASSVHGEGAEAFF.

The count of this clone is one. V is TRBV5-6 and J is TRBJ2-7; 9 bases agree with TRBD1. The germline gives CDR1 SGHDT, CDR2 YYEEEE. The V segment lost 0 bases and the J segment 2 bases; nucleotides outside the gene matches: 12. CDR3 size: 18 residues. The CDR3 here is CASSLAITRRTGAYEQYF. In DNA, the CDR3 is TGTGCCAGCAGCTTGGCAATCACCCGAAGGACAGGGGCCTACGAGCAGTACTTC.

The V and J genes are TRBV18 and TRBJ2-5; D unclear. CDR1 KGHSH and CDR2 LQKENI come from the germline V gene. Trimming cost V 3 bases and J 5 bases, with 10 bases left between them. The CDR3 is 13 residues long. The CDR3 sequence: CASSPMVRETQYF. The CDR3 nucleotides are TGTGCCAGCTCACCCATGGTTCGGGAGACCCAGTACTTC.

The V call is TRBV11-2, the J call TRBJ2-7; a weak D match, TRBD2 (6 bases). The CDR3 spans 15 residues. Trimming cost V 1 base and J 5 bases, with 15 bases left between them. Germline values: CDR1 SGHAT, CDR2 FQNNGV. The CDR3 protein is CASSLVGGLAHEQYF. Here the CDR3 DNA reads TGTGCCAGCAGCTTAGTTGGAGGGCTAGCCCACGAGCAGTACTTC. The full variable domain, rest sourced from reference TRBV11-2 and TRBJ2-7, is EAGVAQSPRYKIIEKRQSVAFWCNPISGHATLYWYQQILGQGPKLLIQFQNNGVVDDSQLPKDRFSAERLKGVDSTLKIQPAKLEDSAVYLCASSLVGGLAHEQYFGPGTRLTVT.

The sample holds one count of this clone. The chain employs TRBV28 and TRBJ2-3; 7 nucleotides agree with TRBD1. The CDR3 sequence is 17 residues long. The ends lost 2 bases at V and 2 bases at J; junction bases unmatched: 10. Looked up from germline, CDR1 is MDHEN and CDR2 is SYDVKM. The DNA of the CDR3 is TGTGCCAGCAGTTTAGGGACACAGGGGTCCCCCACAGATACGCAGTATTTT. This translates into CASSLGTQGSPTDTQYF.

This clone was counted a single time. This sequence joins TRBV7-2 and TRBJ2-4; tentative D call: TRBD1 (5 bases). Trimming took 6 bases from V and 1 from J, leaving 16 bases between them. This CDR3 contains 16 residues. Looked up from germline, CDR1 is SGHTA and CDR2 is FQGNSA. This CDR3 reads CASSPVGPGAKNIQYF. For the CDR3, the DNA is TGTGCCAGCAGTCCAGTGGGGCCTGGGGCCAAAAACATTCAGTACTTC.

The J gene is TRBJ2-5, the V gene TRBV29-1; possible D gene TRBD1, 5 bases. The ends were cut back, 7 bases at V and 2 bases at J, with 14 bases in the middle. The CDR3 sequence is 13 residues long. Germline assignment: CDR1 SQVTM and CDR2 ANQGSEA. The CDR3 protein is CSGQGADQETQYF. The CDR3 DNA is TGCAGCGGACAAGGGGCAGATCAAGAGACCCAGTACTTC.

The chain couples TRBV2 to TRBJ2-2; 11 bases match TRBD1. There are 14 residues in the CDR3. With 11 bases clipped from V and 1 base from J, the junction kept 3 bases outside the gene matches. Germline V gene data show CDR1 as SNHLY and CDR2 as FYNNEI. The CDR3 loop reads CAGGTGGNTGELFF. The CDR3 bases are TGTGCCGGGGGGACAGGGGGGAACACCGGGGAGCTGTTTTTT.

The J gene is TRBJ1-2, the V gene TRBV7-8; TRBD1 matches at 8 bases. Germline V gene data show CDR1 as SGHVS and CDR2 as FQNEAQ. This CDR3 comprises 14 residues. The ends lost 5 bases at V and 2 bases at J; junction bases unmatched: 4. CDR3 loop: CASSPRTGNYGYTF. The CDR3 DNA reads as TGTGCCAGCAGCCCACGGACAGGGAACTATGGCTACACCTTC.

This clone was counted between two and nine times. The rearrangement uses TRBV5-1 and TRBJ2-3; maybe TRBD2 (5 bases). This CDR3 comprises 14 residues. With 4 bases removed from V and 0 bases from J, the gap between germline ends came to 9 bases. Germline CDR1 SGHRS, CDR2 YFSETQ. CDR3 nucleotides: TGCGCCAGCAGCGAGGGCCCTAGCACAGATACGCAGTATTTT. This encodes CASSEGPSTDTQYF.

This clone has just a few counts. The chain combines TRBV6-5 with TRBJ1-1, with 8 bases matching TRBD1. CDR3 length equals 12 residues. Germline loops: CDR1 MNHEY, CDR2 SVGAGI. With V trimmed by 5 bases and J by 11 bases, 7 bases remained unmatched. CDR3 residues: CASSAWTGSAFF. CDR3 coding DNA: TGTGCCAGCAGTGCTTGGACAGGGTCCGCTTTCTTT.

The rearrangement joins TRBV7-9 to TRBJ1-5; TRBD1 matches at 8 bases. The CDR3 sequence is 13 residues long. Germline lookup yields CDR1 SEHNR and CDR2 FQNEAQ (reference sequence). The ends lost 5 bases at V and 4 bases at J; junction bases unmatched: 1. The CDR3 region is CASSRQGNQPQHF. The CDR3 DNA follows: TGTGCCAGCAGCAGACAGGGGAATCAGCCCCAGCATTTT.